A selection of T cell receptor beta chains follows, all from one sample in a study of cytomegalovirus exposure and HLA in healthy donors. Data came from immunoSEQ multiplex PCR; TCRdb stores just in-frame clones and leaves some out. Found here are approximately 130,000 clones, over 85% of them singletons; the top ten hold approximately 2%. The sequencing input was PBMCs. The source of these receptors is a woman aged 18-35 years in good health and CMV-seronegative. Both conserved end residues are part of each CDR3. Each record gives: clone size, J gene, V gene, D gene, CDR3 DNA, CDR3 protein. A D gene is named only where the DNA matches it firmly. The size entry is marked missing in some rows and otherwise reads once, few, many or a size class.

.	TRBJ2-1	TRBV19	TRBD2	TGTGCCAGTAGTATAGGTTCCGGACTAGCGGGACTAAATGAGCAGTTCTTC	CASSIGSGLAGLNEQFF
.	TRBJ1-2	TRBV28	.	TGTGCCAGCAGCCCTGCGGGGGGGAACTATGGCTACACCTTC	CASSPAGGNYGYTF
once	TRBJ1-1	TRBV6-1	.	TGTGCCAGCAGTGTGCGGACAGTGAACACTGAAGCTTTCTTT	CASSVRTVNTEAFF
.	TRBJ2-1	TRBV4-1	.	TGCGCCAGCAGCCTCTCCACTAGGAGCTCCTACAATGAGCAGTTCTTC	CASSLSTRSSYNEQFF
.	TRBJ1-2	TRBV9	.	TGTGCCAGCAGCGCGAATTCAGGGGTCGGCTACACCTTC	CASSANSGVGYTF
.	TRBJ2-3	TRBV27	.	TGTGCCAGCAATTTCCTGGGGGCTAGCACAGATACGCAGTATTTT	CASNFLGASTDTQYF
.	TRBJ2-7	TRBV27	TRBD1	TGTGCCAGCACCTCTTGGGACAGGGTCTACGAGCAGTACTTC	CASTSWDRVYEQYF
.	TRBJ2-5	TRBV6-9	TRBD2	TGTGCCAGCAGTTTGAGGGCCCTCGAGCGGGAGGGACAAGAGACCCAGTACTTC	CASSLRALEREGQETQYF
few	TRBJ2-1	TRBV5-1	.	TGCGCCAGCCGACAGAACAATGAGCAGTTCTTC	CASRQNNEQFF
.	TRBJ2-3	TRBV6-4	.	TGTGCCAGCTCGGAAGGGGGTTCCACAGATACGCAGTATTTT	CASSEGGSTDTQYF
.	TRBJ2-3	TRBV7-9	.	TGTGCCAGCAGCTATGCTACTAGCAATCGTGATACGCAGTATTTT	CASSYATSNRDTQYF
.	TRBJ1-1	TRBV18	TRBD1	TGTGCCAGCTCCTCCACAGGGGCCCCCAGGAACACTGAAGCTTTCTTT	CASSSTGAPRNTEAFF
once	TRBJ1-4	TRBV18	.	TGTGCCAGCTCACCGCCCCCCCGGGGGGGGCAAGCTCTTAATGAAAAACTGTTTTTT	CASSPPPRGGQALNEKLFF
.	TRBJ2-1	TRBV11-2	.	TGTGCCAGCAGCTTAGCCCTCCTGGAGGGACGTAAATATGAGCAGTTCTTC	CASSLALLEGRKYEQFF
few	TRBJ2-7	TRBV5-1	.	TGCGCCAGCAGCCCCCTAGCGTTAAGCTCCTACGAGCAGTACTTC	CASSPLALSSYEQYF
.	TRBJ1-5	TRBV2	TRBD1	TGTGCCAGCAGCCACCCCCGGGGGACAGGGGGTAGCAATCAGCCCCAGCATTTT	CASSHPRGTGGSNQPQHF
.	TRBJ2-2	TRBV5-1	TRBD1	TGCGCCAGCAACACCGGACAGGGCGGGGAGCTGTTTTTT	CASNTGQGGELFF
few	TRBJ2-7	TRBV6-1	TRBD2	TGTGCCAGCAGTGAAGCTGGGCAAGCGGGGCTCTACGAGCAGTACTTC	CASSEAGQAGLYEQYF
.	TRBJ2-3	TRBV9	TRBD2	TGTGCCAGCAGCGTACTGGCTAGCGGGGCCACAGATACGCAGTATTTT	CASSVLASGATDTQYF
.	TRBJ1-2	TRBV5-4	TRBD1	TGTGCCAGCAGCACGCCGACAGGGTACTATGGCTACACCTTC	CASSTPTGYYGYTF
.	TRBJ2-1	TRBV27	.	TGTGCCAGCAGTTCTGTAGGGACTCGCTACAATGAGCAGTTCTTC	CASSSVGTRYNEQFF
.	TRBJ2-2	TRBV6-5	.	TGTGCCTCAAGTAGGAGGACCGGGGAGCTGTTTTTT	CASSRRTGELFF
.	TRBJ2-3	TRBV6-5	.	TGTGCCAGCAGTACAGGCGACACTAGCACAGATACGCAGTATTTT	CASSTGDTSTDTQYF
once	TRBJ2-3	TRBV6-6	TRBD2	TGTGCCAGCAGACGACTAGCGGGGGGTGTAGATACACAGTATTTT	CASRRLAGGVDTQYF
.	TRBJ2-5	TRBV6-1	TRBD2	TGTGCCAGCAGTGATAGGCGGGAGGGCCTAGGAGAGACCCAGTACTTC	CASSDRREGLGETQYF
.	TRBJ2-1	TRBV7-3	.	TGTGCCAGCAGCTCCATAGGCGGAGATCGGCATGAGCAGTTCTTC	CASSSIGGDRHEQFF
once	TRBJ2-1	TRBV5-1	TRBD2	TGCGCCAGCAGCTGGGCCGGACTAGCGGGAGGCGACGAGCAGTTCTTC	CASSWAGLAGGDEQFF
.	TRBJ1-4	TRBV7-9	.	TGTGCCAGCAGCCTAGACAGCCCTGCAACTAATGAAAAACTGTTTTTT	CASSLDSPATNEKLFF
.	TRBJ2-1	TRBV19	TRBD2	TGTGCCAGTAGACCCCAAGCGGGGGGGATGAACAATGAGCAGTTCTTC	CASRPQAGGMNNEQFF
.	TRBJ2-6	TRBV4-1	TRBD1	TGCGCCAGCAGCCCTACAGGGGCCTTGGGGGCCAACGTCCTGACTTTC	CASSPTGALGANVLTF
.	TRBJ1-5	TRBV27	.	TGTGCCAGCAGTTTAACGCCAGGCGGCAATCAGCCCCAGCATTTT	CASSLTPGGNQPQHF
.	TRBJ1-5	TRBV28	.	TGTGCCAGCAGTTTCTCGCTGGGGGGACAGCCCCAGCATTTT	CASSFSLGGQPQHF
.	TRBJ2-3	TRBV18	TRBD2	TGTGCCAGCTCACCAAGCGGGGGTTCCCACACAGATACGCAGTATTTT	CASSPSGGSHTDTQYF
.	TRBJ2-4	TRBV19	.	TGTGCCAGTAGTATTTCAGGGTTCGGCAAAAACATTCAGTACTTC	CASSISGFGKNIQYF
.	TRBJ2-7	TRBV6-6	TRBD1	TGTGCCAGCAGTTACTCGAATGCCGGGACAGGGAGCGAGCAGTACTTC	CASSYSNAGTGSEQYF
.	TRBJ2-1	TRBV7-9	TRBD2	TGTGCCAGCAGCTTTAGCGGGAGCACCTACAATGAGCAGTTCTTC	CASSFSGSTYNEQFF
.	TRBJ1-6	TRBV30	.	TGTGCCTGGAGTGCGGGACAATCAAATTCACCCCTCCACTTT	CAWSAGQSNSPLHF
few	TRBJ1-1	TRBV2	TRBD1	TGTGCCAGCAGTGCCCAGGGGGGAACGAACACTGAAGCTTTCTTT	CASSAQGGTNTEAFF